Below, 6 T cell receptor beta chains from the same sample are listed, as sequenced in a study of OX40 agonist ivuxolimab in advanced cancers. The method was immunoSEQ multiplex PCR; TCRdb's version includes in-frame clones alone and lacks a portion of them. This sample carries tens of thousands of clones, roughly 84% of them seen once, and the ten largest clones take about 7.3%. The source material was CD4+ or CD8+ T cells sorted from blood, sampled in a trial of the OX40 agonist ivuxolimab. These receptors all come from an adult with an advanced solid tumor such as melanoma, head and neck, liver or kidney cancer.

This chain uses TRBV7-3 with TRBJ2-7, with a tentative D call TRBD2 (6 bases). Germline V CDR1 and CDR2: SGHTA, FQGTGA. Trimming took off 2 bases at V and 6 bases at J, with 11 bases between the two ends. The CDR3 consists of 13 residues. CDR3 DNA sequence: TGTGCCAGCAGCTTAGGGGGGTCTAGCGAGCAGTACTTC. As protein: CASSLGGSSEQYF.

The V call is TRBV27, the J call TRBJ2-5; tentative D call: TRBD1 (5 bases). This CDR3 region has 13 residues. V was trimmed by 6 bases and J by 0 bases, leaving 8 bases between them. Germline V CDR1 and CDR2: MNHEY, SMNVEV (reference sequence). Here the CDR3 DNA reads TGTGCCAGCAGGGACATGGACCAAGAGACCCAGTACTTC. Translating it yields CASRDMDQETQYF.

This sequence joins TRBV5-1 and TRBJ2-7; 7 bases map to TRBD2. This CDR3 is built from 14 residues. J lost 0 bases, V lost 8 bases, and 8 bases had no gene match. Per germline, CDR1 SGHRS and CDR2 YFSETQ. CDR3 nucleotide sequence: TGCGCCAGTTCTCCCGGGGGGAGCTCCTACGAGCAGTACTTC. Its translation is CASSPGGSSYEQYF.

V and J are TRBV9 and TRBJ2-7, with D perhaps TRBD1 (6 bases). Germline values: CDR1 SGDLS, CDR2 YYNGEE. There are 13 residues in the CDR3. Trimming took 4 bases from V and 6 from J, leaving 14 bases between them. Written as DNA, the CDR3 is TGTGCCAGCAGCCCGGACAGAACCTTCGAGCAGTACTTC. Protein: CASSPDRTFEQYF.

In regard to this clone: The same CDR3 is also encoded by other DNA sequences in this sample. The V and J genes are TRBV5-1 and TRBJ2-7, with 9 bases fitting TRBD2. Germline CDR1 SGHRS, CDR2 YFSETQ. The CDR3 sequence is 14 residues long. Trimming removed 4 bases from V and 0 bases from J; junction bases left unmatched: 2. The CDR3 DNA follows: TGCGCCAGCAGCCCGCGGGGGGGCTCCTACGAGCAGTACTTC. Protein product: CASSPRGGSYEQYF. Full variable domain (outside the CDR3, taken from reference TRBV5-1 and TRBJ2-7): KAGVTQTPRYLIKTRGQQVTLSCSPISGHRSVSWYQQTPGQGLQFLFEYFSETQRNKGNFPGRFSGRQFSNSRSEMNVSTLELGDSALYLCASSPRGGSYEQYFGPGTRLTVT.

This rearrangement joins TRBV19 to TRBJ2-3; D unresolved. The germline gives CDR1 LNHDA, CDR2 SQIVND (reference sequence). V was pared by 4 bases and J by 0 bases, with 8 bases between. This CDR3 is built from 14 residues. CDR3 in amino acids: CASSNDRSTDTQYF. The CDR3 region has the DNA TGTGCCAGTAGTAACGATCGTAGCACAGATACGCAGTATTTT.